Reported below is one T cell receptor beta chain. In this sample, this clonotype turned up many times. Its antigen has not been determined. There are no base qualities to consult, and no much larger clone falls within one base. Libraries were constructed by 5' RACE. Sequenced using a NextSeq 500. The TCR library protocol attached unique molecular identifiers to individual cDNA molecules to correct for sequencing error and PCR bias. Sequencing covered both TCR alpha and beta chains, and within each sample the abundances of alpha and beta sequences were tightly co-correlated. The authors' analysis ran thus. Decombinator V4 was used to annotate TCR sequences for V gene, J gene and CDR3. Expanded TCRs were defined as changing significantly between any two time points under a Poisson model with p below 0.0001. TCR abundances were normalised to the total number of TCRs sequenced per sample and were expressed as counts per million. MAIT TCRs were defined by TRAV1-2 paired with TRAJ12, TRAJ20 or TRAJ33, and iNKT TCRs by TRAV10 paired with TRAJ18. VDJdb, accessed 1 November 2021, was searched for CMV, EBV and SARS-CoV-2 annotated TCRs, excluding TCRs annotated for multiple antigens. TCRdb reran the public reads through fastp at Q25 and MiXCR, keeping productive beta chains. Identical CDR3 protein sequences are pooled into one entry, listed with their most common genes and DNA. Clone size and V and J calls follow TCRdb, not the original study. The sample table records 64,000 or so distinct CDR3 sequences; about 11% of these occur just once. Roughly 3% of the sample is held by the ten biggest clonotypes.

The sample comes from a study of early T cells in non-severe SARS-CoV-2 infection (dated by TCRdb to 2020 to 2023). Regarding the complete study: Because TCR sequencing was done on bulk RNA from unsorted whole blood, the alpha and beta chains could not be paired. The paper's findings and limits, for the study overall: VDJdb matching was skewed toward anti-spike CD8 responses, so virus-specific expansions were likely underestimated and private and CD4 specificities were missed.

The CDR3 contains 15 residues, cysteine and phenylalanine counted. The DNA shown is the 45-base CDR3, in frame from base 1. The germline V gene sets CDR1 to MNHEY and CDR2 to SVGAGI. V sheds 0 bases and J sheds 5 bases, leaving 14 bases between their ends. Set within a cohort of healthcare workers in London, UK, this nested case-control study involved weekly PCR testing of nasopharyngeal swabs along with blood sampling. Between 23 and 31 March 2020, the week of the UK lockdown, healthcare workers were enrolled and then followed up weekly for as long as 16 weeks. The sequences come from whole blood, collected at baseline. The clonotype comes from an adult who was a healthcare worker with PCR-confirmed SARS-CoV-2 infection or an uninfected control (not recorded which). The V and J genes are TRBV6-5 and TRBJ2-7; no D gene can be assigned with confidence. In nucleotides, the sequence is TGTGCCAGCAGTTACTCGATTTTAGGGCCCCACGAGCAGTACTTC. Its product reads: CASSYSILGPHEQYF.